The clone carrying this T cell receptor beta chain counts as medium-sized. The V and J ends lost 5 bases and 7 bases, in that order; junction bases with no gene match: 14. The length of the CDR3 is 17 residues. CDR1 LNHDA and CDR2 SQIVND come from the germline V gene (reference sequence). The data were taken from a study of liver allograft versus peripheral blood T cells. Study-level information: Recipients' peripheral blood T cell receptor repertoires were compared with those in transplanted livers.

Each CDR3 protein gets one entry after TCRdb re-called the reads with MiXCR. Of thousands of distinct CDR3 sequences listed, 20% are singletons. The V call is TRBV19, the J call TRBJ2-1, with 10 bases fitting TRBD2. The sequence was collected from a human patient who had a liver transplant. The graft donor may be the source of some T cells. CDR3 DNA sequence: TGTGCCAGTAGTTTAAAAGGGGTCCTAGCGGGAGTGAATGAGCAGTTCTTC. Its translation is CASSLKGVLAGVNEQFF.